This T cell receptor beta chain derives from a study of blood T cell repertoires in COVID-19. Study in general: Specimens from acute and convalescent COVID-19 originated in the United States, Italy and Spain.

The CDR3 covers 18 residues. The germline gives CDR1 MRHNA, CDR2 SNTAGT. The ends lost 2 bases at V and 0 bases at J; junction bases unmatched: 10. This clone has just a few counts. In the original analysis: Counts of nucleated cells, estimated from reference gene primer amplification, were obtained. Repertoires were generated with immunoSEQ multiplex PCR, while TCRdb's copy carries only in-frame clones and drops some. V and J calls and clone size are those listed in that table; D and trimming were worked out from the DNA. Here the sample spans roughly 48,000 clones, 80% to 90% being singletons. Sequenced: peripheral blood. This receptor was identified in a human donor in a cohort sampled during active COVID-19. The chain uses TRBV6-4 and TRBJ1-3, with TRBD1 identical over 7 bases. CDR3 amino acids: CASSDETTGDLSGNTIYF. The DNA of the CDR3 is TGTGCCAGCAGTGACGAGACAACAGGGGATCTCTCTGGAAACACCATATATTTT.